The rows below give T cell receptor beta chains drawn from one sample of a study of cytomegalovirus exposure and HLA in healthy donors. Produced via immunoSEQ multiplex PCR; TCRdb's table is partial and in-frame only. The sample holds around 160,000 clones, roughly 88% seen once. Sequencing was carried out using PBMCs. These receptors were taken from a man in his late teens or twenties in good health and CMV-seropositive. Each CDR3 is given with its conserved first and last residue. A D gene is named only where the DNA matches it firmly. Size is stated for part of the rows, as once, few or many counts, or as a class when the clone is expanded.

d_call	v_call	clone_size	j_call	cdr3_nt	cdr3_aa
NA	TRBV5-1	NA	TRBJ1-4	TGCGCCAGCAGCCCCCGTGCAACTAATGAAAAACTGTTTTTT	CASSPRATNEKLFF
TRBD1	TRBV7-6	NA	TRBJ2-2	TGTGCCAGCAGCTTAGGGACAGGAACCACCGGGGAGCTGTTTTTT	CASSLGTGTTGELFF
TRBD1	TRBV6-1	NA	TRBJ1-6	TGTGCCAGCAGTGAGGGTGAGACAGGGTCGGCACCCCTCCACTTT	CASSEGETGSAPLHF
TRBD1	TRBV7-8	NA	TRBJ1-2	TGTGCCAGCAGCTTAGCCCCCGACAGGACAGGGAATGGCTACACCTTC	CASSLAPDRTGNGYTF
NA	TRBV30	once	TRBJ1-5	TGTGCCTGGACAGGAAATAGCAATCAGCCCCAGCATTTT	CAWTGNSNQPQHF
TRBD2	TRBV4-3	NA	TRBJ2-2	TGCGCCAGCAGCCCGAGCGGGGTTGGGACCGGGGAGCTGTTTTTT	CASSPSGVGTGELFF
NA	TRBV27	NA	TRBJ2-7	TGTGCCAGCAGTTTCTCCCTGGACACCACCTTCGAGCAGTACTTC	CASSFSLDTTFEQYF
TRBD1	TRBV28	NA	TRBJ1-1	TGTGCCAGCAGTCGAGGGGGCGAGGTCACTGAAGCTTTCTTT	CASSRGGEVTEAFF
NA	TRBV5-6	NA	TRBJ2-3	TGTGCCAGCAGCTTGGCTGCCCGGACAGATACGCAGTATTTT	CASSLAARTDTQYF
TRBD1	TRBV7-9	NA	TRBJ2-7	TGTGCCAGCAGACCCGGGACAGCACTCTACGAGCAGTACTTC	CASRPGTALYEQYF
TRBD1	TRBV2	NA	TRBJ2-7	TGTGCCAGCAGTGAAGACAGGGGGCTGTACGAGCAGTACTTC	CASSEDRGLYEQYF
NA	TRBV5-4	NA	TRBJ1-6	TGTGCCAGCAGCTTGCAACCACCGCGCTCACCCCTCCACTTT	CASSLQPPRSPLHF
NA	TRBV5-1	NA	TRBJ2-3	TGCGCCAGCAGCTTGACCACTCTACCGAGCACAGATACGCAGTATTTT	CASSLTTLPSTDTQYF
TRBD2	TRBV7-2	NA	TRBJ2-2	TGTGCCGGCAGCGCAGGACTAGCGGGCTTCAGTGGCGGGGAGCTGTTTTTT	CAGSAGLAGFSGGELFF
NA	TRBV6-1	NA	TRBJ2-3	TGTGCCAGCAGTGAATGGGGCGGGAACACAGATACGCAGTATTTT	CASSEWGGNTDTQYF
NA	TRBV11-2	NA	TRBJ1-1	TGCGCCAGCAGCCCCCAGCGGAACACTGAAGCTTTCTTT	CASSPQRNTEAFF
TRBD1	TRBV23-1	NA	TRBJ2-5	TGCGCCAGCAGTCAATGGGGACAGCGGTACCAAGAGACCCAGTACTTC	CASSQWGQRYQETQYF
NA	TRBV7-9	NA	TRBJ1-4	TGTGCCAGCAGCTTACTTTCCGGCGCGGGAGAAAAACTGTTTTTT	CASSLLSGAGEKLFF
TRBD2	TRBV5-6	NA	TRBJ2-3	TGTGCCAGCAGCCGGACTAGCGGGGACACAGATACGCAGTATTTT	CASSRTSGDTDTQYF
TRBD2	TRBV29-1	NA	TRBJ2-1	TGCAGCGTCGCCACTAGCGGGGGGGCCGGTAGGCAGTTCTTC	CSVATSGGAGRQFF
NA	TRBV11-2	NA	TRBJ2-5	TGTGCCAGCAGCTTATGGCGGGAGACCCAGTACTTC	CASSLWRETQYF
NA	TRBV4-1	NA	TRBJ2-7	TGCGCCAGCAGCCAAGCATCTGACAGACCAACCTACGAGCAGTACTTC	CASSQASDRPTYEQYF
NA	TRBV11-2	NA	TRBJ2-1	TGTGCCAGCAGGCCAAGTCAGGGTTCTTTTCATGAGCAGTTCTTC	CASRPSQGSFHEQFF
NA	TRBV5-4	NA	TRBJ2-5	TGTGCCAGCAGCATACAGACAGGGAGGGAGACCCAGTACTTC	CASSIQTGRETQYF
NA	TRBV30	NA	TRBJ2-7	TGTGCCTGGACTCAGGGGGGAAGGGAGCAGTACTTC	CAWTQGGREQYF
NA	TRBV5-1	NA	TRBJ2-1	TGCGCCAGCAGACAGCTGGGCGGGGCCTCCTACAATGAGCAGTTCTTC	CASRQLGGASYNEQFF
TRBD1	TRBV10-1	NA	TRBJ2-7	TGCGCCAGCAGTGAGTTAGGGGGCCCCGTTTACGAGCAGTACTTC	CASSELGGPVYEQYF
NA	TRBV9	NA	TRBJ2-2	TGTGCCAGCAGCAACATCAACACCGGGGAGCTGTTTTTT	CASSNINTGELFF
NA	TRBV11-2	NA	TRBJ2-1	TGTGCCAGCAGCATCCGAACAGGTCCCCGCTCCTACAATGAGCAGTTCTTC	CASSIRTGPRSYNEQFF
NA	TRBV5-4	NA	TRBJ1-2	TGTGCCAGCAGCGCCGGGCGGGGGGCTAACTATGGCTACACCTTC	CASSAGRGANYGYTF
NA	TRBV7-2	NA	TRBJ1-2	TGTGCCAGCAGCTTAGCAAGGGGCGCATATGGCTACACCTTC	CASSLARGAYGYTF
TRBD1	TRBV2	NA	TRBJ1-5	TGTGCCAGCAGTTTAGAACAGGGGATTAGCAATCAGCCCCAGCATTTT	CASSLEQGISNQPQHF
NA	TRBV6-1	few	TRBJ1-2	TGTGCCAGCAGTGCAAACTATGGCTACACCTTC	CASSANYGYTF
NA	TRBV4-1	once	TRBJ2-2	TGCGCCAGCAGCCAAGAAGGGGCAGGGGCGAACACCGGGGAGCTGTTTTTT	CASSQEGAGANTGELFF
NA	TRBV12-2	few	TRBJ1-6	TGTGCAAGTATCCTGGCCGGCCTCTCTCGGGGACCCCTCCACTTT	CASILAGLSRGPLHF
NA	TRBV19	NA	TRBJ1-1	TGTGCCAGTAGTATATCATCCTCGGACACTGAAGCTTTCTTT	CASSISSSDTEAFF
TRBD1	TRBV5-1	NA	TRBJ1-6	TGCGCCAGCAGCTTGGGACAGGGAAATGCTAATTCACCCCTCCACTTT	CASSLGQGNANSPLHF
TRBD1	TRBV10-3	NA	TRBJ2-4	TGTGCCGCTTCCCCGGGACAGGGGGGTGGGGGCAAAAACATTCAGTACTTC	CAASPGQGGGGKNIQYF
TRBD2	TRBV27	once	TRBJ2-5	TGTGCCAGCAGTTCCCCTCGAGCGGGGGGACAAGAGACCCAGTACTTC	CASSSPRAGGQETQYF
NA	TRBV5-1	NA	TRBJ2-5	TGCGCCAGCAGCCCCTACAGGGCTCAAGAGACCCAGTACTTC	CASSPYRAQETQYF
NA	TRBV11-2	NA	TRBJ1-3	TGTGCCAGCAGATCTGTGGCCCGGACAGAATCTGGAAACACCATATATTTT	CASRSVARTESGNTIYF
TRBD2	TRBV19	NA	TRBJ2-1	TGTGCCAGTAGGGGGGAGGGAAACGGGAATGAGCAGTTCTTC	CASRGEGNGNEQFF
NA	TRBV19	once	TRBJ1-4	TGTGCCAGTAGTATAAAGAAGGGGTCCGCTAATGAAAAACTGTTTTTT	CASSIKKGSANEKLFF
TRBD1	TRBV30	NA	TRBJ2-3	TGTGCCTGGAGTCAAGGGACAGGGAGCACAGATACGCAGTATTTT	CAWSQGTGSTDTQYF
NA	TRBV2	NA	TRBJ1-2	TGTGCCAGCAGTGATCTTGTTTCGGGATTACATGGCTACACCTTC	CASSDLVSGLHGYTF
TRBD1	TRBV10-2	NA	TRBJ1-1	TGCGCCAGCAGCCCGGGACAGGATCTTCGGGCTTTCTTT	CASSPGQDLRAFF
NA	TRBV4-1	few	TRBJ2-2	TGCGCCAGCAGCCAAGCTAGCACCGGGGAGCTGTTTTTT	CASSQASTGELFF
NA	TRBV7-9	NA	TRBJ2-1	TGTGCCAGCAGCTTAACACATTTCTACAATGAGCAGTTCTTC	CASSLTHFYNEQFF
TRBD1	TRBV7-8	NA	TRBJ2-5	TGTGCCAGCAGCTTAGGGTCCCCCAGGGGGCAGGAGACCCAGTACTTC	CASSLGSPRGQETQYF
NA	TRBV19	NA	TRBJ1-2	TGTGCCAGTAGTGTCCGGGAAAAGGTCGGTGGCTACACCTTC	CASSVREKVGGYTF
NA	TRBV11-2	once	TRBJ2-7	TGTGCCAGCAGCTTAGATCTAACAGCTGATGAGCAGTACTTC	CASSLDLTADEQYF
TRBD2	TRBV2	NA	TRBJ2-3	TGTGCCAGCAGTGAATCGGCTAGCGGGGGGGCTAGCACAGATACGCAGTATTTT	CASSESASGGASTDTQYF
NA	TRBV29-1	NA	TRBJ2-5	TGCAGCTTTTCTCGGTATCGGGGTGGAGAGACCCAGTACTTC	CSFSRYRGGETQYF
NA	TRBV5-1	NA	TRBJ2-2	TGCGCCAGCAGCGCCTTCGGGGGGCGCGACACCGGGGAGCTGTTTTTT	CASSAFGGRDTGELFF
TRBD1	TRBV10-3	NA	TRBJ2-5	TGTGCCATCAGTGAGGAGGCAGGGGGTATTGGGGAGACCCAGTACTTC	CAISEEAGGIGETQYF
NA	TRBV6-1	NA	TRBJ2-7	TGTGCCAGCAGTGAAGCGGGACAACCTTACGAGCAGTACTTC	CASSEAGQPYEQYF
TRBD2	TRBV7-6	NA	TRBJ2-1	TGTGCCAGCAGCAGATTCGGGGGGGCCGGTGAGCAGTTCTTC	CASSRFGGAGEQFF